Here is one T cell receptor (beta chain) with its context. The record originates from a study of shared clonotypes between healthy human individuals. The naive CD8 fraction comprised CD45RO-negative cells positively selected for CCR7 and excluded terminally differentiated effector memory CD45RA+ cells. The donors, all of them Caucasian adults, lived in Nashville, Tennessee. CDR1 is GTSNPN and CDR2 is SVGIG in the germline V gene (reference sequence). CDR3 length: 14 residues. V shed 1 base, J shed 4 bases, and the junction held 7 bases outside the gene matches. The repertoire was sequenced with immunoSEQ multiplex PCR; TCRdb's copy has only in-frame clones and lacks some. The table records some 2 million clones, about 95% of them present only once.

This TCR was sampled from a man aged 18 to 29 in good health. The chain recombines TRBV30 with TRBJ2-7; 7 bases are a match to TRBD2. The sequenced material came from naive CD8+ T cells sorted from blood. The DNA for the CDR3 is TGTGCCTGGAGTGCGCTAGCGGACTTTTACGAGCAGTACTTC. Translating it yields CAWSALADFYEQYF.